The T cell receptor beta chain described here comes from a study of CD8 T cells in ankylosing spondylitis. Using its own MiXCR run on the 5' RACE reads, TCRdb lists one record per CDR3 protein. The data show fewer than 350,000 distinct CDR3 sequences, around 10% seen once. V was pared by 1 base and J by 7 bases, with 11 bases between. CDR3 length equals 14 residues. Germline V CDR1 and CDR2: SGHDN, FVKESK. This sequence joins TRBV14 and TRBJ2-1; no firm D call. This clonotype was sampled from a female donor with ankylosing spondylitis or in good health (not recorded which). Sample: blood, either unsorted or a sorted T cell fraction (not recorded which). CDR3 nucleotide sequence: TGTGCCAGCAGCCAAGGGCAGTCCCGGAATGAGCAGTTCTTC. It specifies CASSQGQSRNEQFF.